This T cell receptor beta chain was captured in a study of cytomegalovirus exposure and HLA in healthy donors. This clone has ten or more counts. Its antigen is currently unknown. Clones were sequenced by immunoSEQ multiplex PCR, and TCRdb holds only the in-frame ones, with some missing. The sample yields more than 250,000 clones, about nine tenths seen once. A 120-subject validation cohort, separate from the approximately 720-subject first cohort, supplied the donors. General study points: According to a subsequent analysis, TCR clusters identified in the first cohort showed a tendency to co-occur across the approximately 130 validation repertoires. Most TCRs appeared rarely, but some public TCRs recurred in many donors.

This clonotype was sampled from a woman in her 30s in good health and CMV-seropositive. The sample comprised PBMCs.

CDR3 loop: CASSPFAGGTGELFF. CDR3 nucleotides: TGTGCCAGCAGCCCCTTTGCGGGGGGAACCGGGGAGCTGTTTTTT. The chain employs TRBV9 and TRBJ2-2; TRBD2 aligns across 8 bases. CDR1 is SGDLS, CDR2 YYNGEE, per germline. The length of the CDR3 is 15 residues. V was pared by 4 bases and J by 5 bases, with 7 bases of the junction left unmatched.